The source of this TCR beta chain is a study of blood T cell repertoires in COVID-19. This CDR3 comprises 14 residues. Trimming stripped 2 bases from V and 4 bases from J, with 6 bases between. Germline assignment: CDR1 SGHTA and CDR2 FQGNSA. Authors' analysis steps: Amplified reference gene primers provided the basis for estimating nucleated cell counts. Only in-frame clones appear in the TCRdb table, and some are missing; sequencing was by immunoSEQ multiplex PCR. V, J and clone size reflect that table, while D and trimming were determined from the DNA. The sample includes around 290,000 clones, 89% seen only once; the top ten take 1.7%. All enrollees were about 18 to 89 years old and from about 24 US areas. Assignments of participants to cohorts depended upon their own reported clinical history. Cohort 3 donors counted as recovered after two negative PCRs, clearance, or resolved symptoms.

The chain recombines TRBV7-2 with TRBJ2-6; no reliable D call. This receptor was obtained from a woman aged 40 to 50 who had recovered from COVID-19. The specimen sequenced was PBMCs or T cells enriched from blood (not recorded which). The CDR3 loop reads CASSLSGGANVLTF. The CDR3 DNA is TGTGCCAGCAGCTTATCAGGAGGGGCCAACGTCCTGACTTTC. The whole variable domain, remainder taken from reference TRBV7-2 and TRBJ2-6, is GAGVSQSPSNKVTEKGKDVELRCDPISGHTALYWYRQSLGQGLEFLIYFQGNSAPDKSGLPSDRFSAERTGGSVSTLTIQRTQQEDSAVYLCASSLSGGANVLTFGAGSRLTVL.